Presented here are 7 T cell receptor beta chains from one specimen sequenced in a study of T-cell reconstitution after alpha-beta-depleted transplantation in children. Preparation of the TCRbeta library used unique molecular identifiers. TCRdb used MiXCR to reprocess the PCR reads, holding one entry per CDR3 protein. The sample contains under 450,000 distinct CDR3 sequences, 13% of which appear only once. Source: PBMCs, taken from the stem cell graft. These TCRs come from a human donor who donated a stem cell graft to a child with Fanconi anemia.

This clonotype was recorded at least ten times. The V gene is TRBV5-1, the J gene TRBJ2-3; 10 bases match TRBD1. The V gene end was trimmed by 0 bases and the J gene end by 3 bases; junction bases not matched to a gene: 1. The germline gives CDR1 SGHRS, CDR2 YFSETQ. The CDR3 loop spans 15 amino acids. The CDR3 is CASSLGTGGTDTQYF. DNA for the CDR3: TGCGCCAGCAGCTTGGGGACAGGGGGTACAGATACGCAGTATTTT.

The DNA of the CDR3 is TGTGCCAGCAGCCCAAGTTTCCAGGTAGCGAAGCATGGCTACACCTTC. This gives the protein CASSPSFQVAKHGYTF. The chain carries TRBV5-6 and TRBJ1-2; D unclear. Germline V gives CDR1 SGHDT, CDR2 YYEEEE. Deletions cut 4 bases from V and 6 bases from J, with 22 bases between. CDR3 length equals 16 residues.

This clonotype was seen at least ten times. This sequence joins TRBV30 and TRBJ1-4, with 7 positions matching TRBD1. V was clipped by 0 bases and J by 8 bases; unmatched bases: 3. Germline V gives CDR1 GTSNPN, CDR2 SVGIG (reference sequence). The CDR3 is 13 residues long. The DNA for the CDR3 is TGTGCCTGGAGTGTGCAGGGGGTCGAAAAACTGTTTTTT. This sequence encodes CAWSVQGVEKLFF.

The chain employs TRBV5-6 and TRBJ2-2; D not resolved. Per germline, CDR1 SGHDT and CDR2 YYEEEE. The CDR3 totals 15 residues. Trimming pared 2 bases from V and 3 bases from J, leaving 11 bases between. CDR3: CASSFHTKDTGELFF. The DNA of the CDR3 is TGTGCCAGCAGCTTCCACACGAAGGACACCGGGGAGCTGTTTTTT.

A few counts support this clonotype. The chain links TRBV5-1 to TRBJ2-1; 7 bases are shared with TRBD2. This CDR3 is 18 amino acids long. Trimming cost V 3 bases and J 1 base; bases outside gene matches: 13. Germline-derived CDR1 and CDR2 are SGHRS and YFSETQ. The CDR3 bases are TGCGCCAGCAGCTACCGCCCAGCGGGGAGGGTATCCTACAATGAGCAGTTCTTC. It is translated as CASSYRPAGRVSYNEQFF.

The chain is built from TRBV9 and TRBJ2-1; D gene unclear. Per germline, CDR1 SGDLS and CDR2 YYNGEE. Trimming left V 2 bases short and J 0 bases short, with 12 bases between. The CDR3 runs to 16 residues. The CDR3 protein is CASSVDPGDSYNEQFF. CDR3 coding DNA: TGTGCCAGCAGCGTTGACCCAGGCGACTCCTACAATGAGCAGTTCTTC.

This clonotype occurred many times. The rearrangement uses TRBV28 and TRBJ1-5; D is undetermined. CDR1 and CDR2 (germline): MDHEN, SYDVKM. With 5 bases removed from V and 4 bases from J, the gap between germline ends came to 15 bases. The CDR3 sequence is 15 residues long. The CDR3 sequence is CASSPQGLKNQPQHF. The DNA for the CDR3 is TGTGCCAGCAGTCCCCAAGGACTGAAGAATCAGCCCCAGCATTTT.